Listed below are T cell receptor beta chains from one sample, sequenced in a study of cytomegalovirus exposure and HLA in healthy donors. Clones were read by immunoSEQ multiplex PCR, and TCRdb kept only the in-frame ones, dropping some. The table gives about 170,000 clones; the top ten clones make up roughly 0.83% of it. The sequencing sample was made of PBMCs. These receptors were obtained from a woman aged 18-29 years in good health and CMV-seropositive. The CDR3 runs from the conserved cysteine through the conserved F or W.

>TRBV18
CASSPSARQGVGSTEAFF
>TRBV9
CASSVGGEFTQAFF
>TRBV30
CAWTGNFYGYTF
>TRBV10-1
CASTLTSGGPYEQYF
>TRBV2
CASSEYAGVGETQYF
>TRBV2
CASTLGLAGETQYF
>TRBV27
CASSLSMGGNYEQYF
>TRBV27
CASSKQGASTLSSYEQYF
>TRBV11-2
CASSLREGLATSYNEQFF
>TRBV27
CASSFVGGDTDTQYF
>TRBV11-2
CASSLGLAASRNEQFF
>TRBV6-1
CASRDLAGRLHEQYF
>TRBV6-1
CASSEARGGATGELFF
>TRBV5-1
CASGGESLAYNEQFF
>TRBV7-2
CASSLGQGNYGYTF
>TRBV4-1
CASSQDSGTGGLGNTIYF
>TRBV18
CASSPTHVFYEQYF
>TRBV6-5
CASSYSVEGTEAFF
>TRBV7-6
CASSPRRANEQYF
>TRBV7-9
CASSLVGDLNTEAFF
>TRBV4-3
CASSPWGLAGNNEQFF
>TRBV7-3
CASSPNPGQGTGELFF
>TRBV5-1
CASSLVTSGSVVDSETQYF
>TRBV30
CAWSPGQSMSYEQYF
>TRBV5-4
CASSLRGGLISEAFF
>TRBV2
CASGGTGGSNQPQHF
>TRBV9
CASSEGTGYVKKLFF
>TRBV18
CASSLQGASNNEQYF
>TRBV5-1
CASSTDRANEAFF
>TRBV13
CASSILVYTGELFF
>TRBV5-4
CASSRPGQTTGLYTF
>TRBV7-6
CASSLAPAGEAYNEQFF
>TRBV11-1
CASSLNRPPNSPLHF
>TRBV2
CASSPGTGLPGANVLTF
>TRBV5-1
CASSLAAGEAFF
>TRBV30
CAWSVSQTSDSYEQYF